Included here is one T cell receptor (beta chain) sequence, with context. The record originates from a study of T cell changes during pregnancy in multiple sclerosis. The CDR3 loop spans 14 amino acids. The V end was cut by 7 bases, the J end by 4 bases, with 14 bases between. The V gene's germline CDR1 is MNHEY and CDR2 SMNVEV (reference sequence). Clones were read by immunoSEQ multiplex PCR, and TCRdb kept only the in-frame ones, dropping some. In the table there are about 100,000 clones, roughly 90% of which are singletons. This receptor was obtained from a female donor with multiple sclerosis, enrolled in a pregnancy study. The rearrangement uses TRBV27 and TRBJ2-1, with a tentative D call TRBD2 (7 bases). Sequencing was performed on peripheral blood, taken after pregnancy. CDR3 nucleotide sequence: TGTGCCAGCACGGGGGGCGCGTTATACAATGAGCAGTTCTTC. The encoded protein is CASTGGALYNEQFF.